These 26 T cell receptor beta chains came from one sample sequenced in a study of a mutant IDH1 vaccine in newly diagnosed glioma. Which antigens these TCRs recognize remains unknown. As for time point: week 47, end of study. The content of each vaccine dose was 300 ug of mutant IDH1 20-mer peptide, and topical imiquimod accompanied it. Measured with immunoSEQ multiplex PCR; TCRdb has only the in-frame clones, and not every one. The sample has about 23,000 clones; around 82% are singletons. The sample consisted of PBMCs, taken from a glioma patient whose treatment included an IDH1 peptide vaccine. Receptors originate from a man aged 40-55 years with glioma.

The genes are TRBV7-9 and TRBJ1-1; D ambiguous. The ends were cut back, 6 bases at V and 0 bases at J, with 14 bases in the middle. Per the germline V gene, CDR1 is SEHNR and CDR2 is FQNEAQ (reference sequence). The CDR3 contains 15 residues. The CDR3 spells CASSPGDRLNTEAFF. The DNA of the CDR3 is TGTGCCAGCAGTCCCGGAGATCGGTTGAACACTGAAGCTTTCTTT.

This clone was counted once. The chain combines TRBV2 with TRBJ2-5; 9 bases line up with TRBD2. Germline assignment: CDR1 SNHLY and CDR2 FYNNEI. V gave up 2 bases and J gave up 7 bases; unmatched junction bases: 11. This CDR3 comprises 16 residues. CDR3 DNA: TGTGCCAGCAGTGAACGGTTTGCAGGTAGCGGGAGGACCCAGTACTTC. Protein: CASSERFAGSGRTQYF.

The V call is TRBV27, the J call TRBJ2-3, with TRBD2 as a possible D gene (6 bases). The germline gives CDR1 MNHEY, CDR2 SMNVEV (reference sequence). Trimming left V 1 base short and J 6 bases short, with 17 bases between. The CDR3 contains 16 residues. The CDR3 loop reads CASSLYSGRDGDTQYF. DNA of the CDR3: TGTGCCAGCAGTTTATACTCGGGGCGGGATGGCGATACGCAGTATTTT.

DNA of the CDR3: TGTGCCAGCAGTTTAAAGGGGGCGAGTGGCTACACCTTC. Encoded protein: CASSLKGASGYTF. The rearrangement links TRBV27 to TRBJ1-2; 7 nucleotides align to TRBD1. The CDR3 has 13 residues. Trimming removed 2 bases from V and 7 bases from J; junction bases left unmatched: 4. Looked up from germline, CDR1 is MNHEY and CDR2 is SMNVEV (reference sequence).

CDR3 protein: CASSQASGTTQETQYF. CDR3 nucleotide sequence: TGTGCCAGCAGCCAGGCTAGCGGAACTACCCAAGAGACCCAGTACTTC. This chain connects TRBV4-2 to TRBJ2-5; 7 nucleotides match TRBD2. V lost 3 bases, J lost 1 base, and 8 bases stayed unmatched. Looked up from germline, CDR1 is LGHNA and CDR2 is YNFKEQ. The CDR3 sequence is 16 residues long.

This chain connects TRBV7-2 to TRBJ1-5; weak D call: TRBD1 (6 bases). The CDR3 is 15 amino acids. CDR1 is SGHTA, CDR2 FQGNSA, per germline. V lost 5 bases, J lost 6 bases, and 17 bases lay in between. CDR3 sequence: CASSDPRRGVQPQHF. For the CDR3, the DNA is TGTGCCAGCAGCGATCCACGGAGGGGGGTTCAGCCCCAGCATTTT.

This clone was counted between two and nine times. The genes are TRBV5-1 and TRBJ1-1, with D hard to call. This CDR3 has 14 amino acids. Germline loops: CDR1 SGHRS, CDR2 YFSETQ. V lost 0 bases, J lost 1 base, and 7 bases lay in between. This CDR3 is CASSLEWGNTEAFF. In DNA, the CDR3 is TGCGCCAGCAGCTTGGAGTGGGGGAACACTGAAGCTTTCTTT.

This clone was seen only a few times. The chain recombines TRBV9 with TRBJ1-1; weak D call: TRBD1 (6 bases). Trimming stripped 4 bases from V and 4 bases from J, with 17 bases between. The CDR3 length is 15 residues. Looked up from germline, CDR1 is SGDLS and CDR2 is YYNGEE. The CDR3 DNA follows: TGTGCCAGCAGCTTTACCCCAACAGGGATCACTGAAGCTTTCTTT. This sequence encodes CASSFTPTGITEAFF.

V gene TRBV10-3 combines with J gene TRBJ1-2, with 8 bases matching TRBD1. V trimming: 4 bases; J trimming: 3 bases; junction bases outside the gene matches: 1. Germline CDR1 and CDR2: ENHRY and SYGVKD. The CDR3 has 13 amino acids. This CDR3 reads CAISGDRYYGYTF. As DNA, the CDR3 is TGTGCCATCAGTGGGGACAGGTACTATGGCTACACCTTC.

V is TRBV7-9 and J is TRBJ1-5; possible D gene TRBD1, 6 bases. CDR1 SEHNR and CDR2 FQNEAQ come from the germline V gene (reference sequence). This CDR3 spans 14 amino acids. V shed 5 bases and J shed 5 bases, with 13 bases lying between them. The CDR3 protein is CASSGRQEDQPQHF. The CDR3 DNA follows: TGTGCCAGCAGCGGCCGACAGGAGGATCAGCCCCAGCATTTT.

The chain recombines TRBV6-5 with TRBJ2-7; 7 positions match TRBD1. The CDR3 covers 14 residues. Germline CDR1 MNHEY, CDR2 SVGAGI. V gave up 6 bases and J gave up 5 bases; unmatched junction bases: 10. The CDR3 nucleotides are TGTGCCAGCAGCAACGAGTACAGGGGTAACGAGCAGTACTTC. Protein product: CASSNEYRGNEQYF.

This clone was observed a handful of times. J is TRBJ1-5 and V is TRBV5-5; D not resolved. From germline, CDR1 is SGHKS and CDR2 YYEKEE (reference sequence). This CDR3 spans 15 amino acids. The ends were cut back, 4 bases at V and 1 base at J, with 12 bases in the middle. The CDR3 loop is CASSLMSGSNQPQHF. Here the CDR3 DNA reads TGTGCCAGCAGCCTCATGTCCGGGAGCAATCAGCCCCAGCATTTT.

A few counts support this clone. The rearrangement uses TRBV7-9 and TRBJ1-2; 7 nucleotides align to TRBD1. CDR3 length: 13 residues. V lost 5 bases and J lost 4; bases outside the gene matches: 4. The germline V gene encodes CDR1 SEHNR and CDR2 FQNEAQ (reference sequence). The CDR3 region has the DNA TGTGCCAGCAGCACGGGACAGATCTATGGCTACACCTTC. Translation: CASSTGQIYGYTF.

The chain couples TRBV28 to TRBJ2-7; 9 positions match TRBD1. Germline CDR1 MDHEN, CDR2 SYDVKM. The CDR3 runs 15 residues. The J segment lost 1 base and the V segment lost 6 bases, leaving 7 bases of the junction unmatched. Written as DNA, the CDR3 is TGTGCCAGCAGCTCCGGGACAGGGAGTTCCTACGAGCAGTACTTC. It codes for CASSSGTGSSYEQYF.

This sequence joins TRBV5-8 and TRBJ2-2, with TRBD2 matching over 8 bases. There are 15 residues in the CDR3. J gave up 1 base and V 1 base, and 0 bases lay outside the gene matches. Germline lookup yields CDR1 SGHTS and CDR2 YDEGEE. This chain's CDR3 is CASSLSGRNTGELFF. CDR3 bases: TGTGCCAGCAGCTTGAGCGGGAGGAACACCGGGGAGCTGTTTTTT.

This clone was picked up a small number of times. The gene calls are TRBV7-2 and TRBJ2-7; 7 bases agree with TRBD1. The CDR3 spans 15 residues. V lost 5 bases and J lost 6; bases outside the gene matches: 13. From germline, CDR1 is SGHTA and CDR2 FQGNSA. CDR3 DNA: TGTGCCAGCAGCCCACCGTTTGGACAGGCGAGCGAGCAGTACTTC. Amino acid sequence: CASSPPFGQASEQYF.

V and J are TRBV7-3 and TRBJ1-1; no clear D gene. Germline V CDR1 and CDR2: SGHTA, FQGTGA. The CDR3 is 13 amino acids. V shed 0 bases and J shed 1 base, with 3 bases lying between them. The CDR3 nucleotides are TGTGCCAGCAGCTTAACCTGGAACACTGAAGCTTTCTTT. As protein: CASSLTWNTEAFF.

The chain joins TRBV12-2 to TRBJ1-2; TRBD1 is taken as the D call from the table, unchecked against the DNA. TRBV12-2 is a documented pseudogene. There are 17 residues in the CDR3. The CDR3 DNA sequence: TGTGCAAGTCGCTTAGTGCTCTCTTACGGGACAGGCTATGGCTACACCTTC. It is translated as CASRLVLSYGTGYGYTF.

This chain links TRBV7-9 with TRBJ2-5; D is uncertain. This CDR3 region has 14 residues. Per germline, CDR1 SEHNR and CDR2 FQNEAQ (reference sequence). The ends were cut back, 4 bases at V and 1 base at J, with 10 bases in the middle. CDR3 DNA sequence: TGTGCCAGCAGCTCTTTTACCAGCCAAGAGACCCAGTACTTC. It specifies CASSSFTSQETQYF.

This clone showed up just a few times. CDR3: CASSEGANQPQHF. CDR3 nucleotide sequence: TGTGCCAGCAGTGAGGGGGCTAATCAGCCCCAGCATTTT. This chain uses TRBV2 with TRBJ1-5, with a possible D match to TRBD1 (6 bases). The CDR3 extends over 13 amino acids. Germline V gives CDR1 SNHLY, CDR2 FYNNEI. V was shortened by 3 bases and J by 4 bases, with 7 bases between the two germline ends.

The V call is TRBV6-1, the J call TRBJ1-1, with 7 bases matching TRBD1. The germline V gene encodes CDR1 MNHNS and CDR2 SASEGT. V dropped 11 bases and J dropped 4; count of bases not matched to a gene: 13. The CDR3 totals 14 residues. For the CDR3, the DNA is TGTGCCTCCCAGAGGGGACAGAAGGGCACTGAAGCTTTCTTT. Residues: CASQRGQKGTEAFF.

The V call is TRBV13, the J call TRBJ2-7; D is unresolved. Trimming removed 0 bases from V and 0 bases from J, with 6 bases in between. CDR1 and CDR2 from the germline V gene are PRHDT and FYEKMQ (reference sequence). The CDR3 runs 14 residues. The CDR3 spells CASSLGLSSYEQYF. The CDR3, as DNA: TGTGCCAGCAGCTTAGGACTGAGCTCCTACGAGCAGTACTTC.

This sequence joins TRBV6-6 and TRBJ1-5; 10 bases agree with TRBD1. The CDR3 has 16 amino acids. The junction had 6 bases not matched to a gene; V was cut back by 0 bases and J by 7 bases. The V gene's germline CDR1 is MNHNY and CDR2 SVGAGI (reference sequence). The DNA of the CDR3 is TGTGCCAGCAGTTACTCCCAAACGACAGGGGGCCAGCCCCAGCATTTT. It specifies CASSYSQTTGGQPQHF.

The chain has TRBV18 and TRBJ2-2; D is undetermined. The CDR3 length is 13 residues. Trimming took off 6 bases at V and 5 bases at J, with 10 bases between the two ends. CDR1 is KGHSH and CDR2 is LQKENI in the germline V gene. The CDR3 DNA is TGTGCCAGCTCGGGCGATGGGACCGGGGAGCTGTTTTTT. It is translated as CASSGDGTGELFF.

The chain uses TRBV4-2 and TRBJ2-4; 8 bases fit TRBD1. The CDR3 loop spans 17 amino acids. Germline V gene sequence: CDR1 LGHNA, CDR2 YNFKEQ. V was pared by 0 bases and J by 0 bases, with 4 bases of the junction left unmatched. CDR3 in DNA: TGTGCCAGCAGCCAAGAAACAGGGGGAATAGCCAAAAACATTCAGTACTTC. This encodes CASSQETGGIAKNIQYF.

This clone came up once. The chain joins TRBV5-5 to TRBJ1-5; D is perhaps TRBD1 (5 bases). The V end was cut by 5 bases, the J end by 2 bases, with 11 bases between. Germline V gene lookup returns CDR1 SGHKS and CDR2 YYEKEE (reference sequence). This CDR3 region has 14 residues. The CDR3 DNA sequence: TGTGCCAGCAGTACCCAGGGAGGCAATCAGCCCCAGCATTTT. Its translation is CASSTQGGNQPQHF.